The 13 T cell receptor beta chains below were found in one sample sequenced in a study of shared clonotypes between healthy human individuals. TCRdb's copy holds only in-frame clones and misses some; the assay was immunoSEQ multiplex PCR. This table holds 600,000 to 700,000 clones, around 73% found once. The sequencing sample was made of memory CD4+ T cells sorted from blood. Indicated subset: CD45RA-negative fraction. Source of these receptors: a woman in her thirties in good health.

V and J are TRBV6-1 and TRBJ2-7; no clear D. This CDR3 contains 13 residues. The V gene's germline CDR1 is MNHNS and CDR2 SASEGT. V was pared by 0 bases and J by 4 bases, with 7 bases between. CDR3 sequence reads: CASSEAAQYEQYF. CDR3 DNA sequence: TGTGCCAGCAGTGAAGCGGCCCAGTACGAGCAGTACTTC.

The chain couples TRBV28 to TRBJ2-7; D remains unclear. The CDR3 has 12 amino acids. V lost 2 bases, J lost 7 bases, and 9 bases lay in between. CDR1 is MDHEN and CDR2 is SYDVKM in the germline V gene. The CDR3 sequence: CASSLVPREQYF. CDR3 sequence (DNA): TGTGCCAGCAGTTTAGTTCCCCGGGAGCAGTACTTC.

A word on this clone: It may be a read error: a sequence one base away is much more abundant. The chain couples TRBV10-2 to TRBJ2-2; D may be TRBD1 or TRBD2 (5 bases each). The length of the CDR3 is 13 residues. V lost 6 bases to trimming and J lost 3 bases, with 8 bases between them. In germline, CDR1 is WSHSY, CDR2 SAAADI. The CDR3 DNA reads TGCGCCAGCAGCGAGGGGCACACCGGGGAGCTGTTTTTT. It codes for CASSEGHTGELFF.

V gene TRBV5-6 combines with J gene TRBJ2-3, with 8 bases aligning to TRBD2. Germline V gives CDR1 SGHDT, CDR2 YYEEEE. Germline trimming cut 2 bases from V and 8 bases from J; bases unmatched to any gene: 7. The CDR3 is 14 amino acids. Written as DNA, the CDR3 is TGTGCCAGCAGCTTTACGGGAGGGCCTCCTACGCAGTATTTT. Its translation is CASSFTGGPPTQYF.

A remark on this clone: Other DNA sequences from this sample encode an identical CDR3 as well. The genes are TRBV10-2 and TRBJ1-5; possible D gene TRBD1, 6 bases. The CDR3 spans 15 residues. Germline CDR1 WSHSY, CDR2 SAAADI. Trimming removed 0 bases from V and 7 bases from J, with 13 bases in between. The CDR3 DNA sequence: TGCGCCAGCAGTGAGTCAGGGGGGAGGAAACAGCCCCAGCATTTT. Its translation is CASSESGGRKQPQHF.

This clone appeared once. The V call is TRBV11-2, the J call TRBJ2-2; D is uncertain. The V gene lost 5 bases and the J gene lost 3 bases, with 7 bases spanning the gap. CDR1 and CDR2 (germline): SGHAT, FQNNGV. The CDR3 totals 13 residues. The CDR3 nucleotides read TGTGCCAGCAGCATACAATACACCGGGGAGCTGTTTTTT. This translates into CASSIQYTGELFF.

The chain links TRBV5-4 to TRBJ2-6; D ambiguous. The V end was cut by 3 bases, the J end by 0 bases, with 19 bases between. The germline CDR1 and CDR2 sequences are SGHNT and YYREEE (reference sequence). The CDR3 spans 19 residues. In DNA form, the CDR3 reads TGTGCCAGCAGCTCAGCTCTATCCCGTTCCCTCTCTGGGGCCAACGTCCTGACTTTC. Translated, it gives CASSSALSRSLSGANVLTF.

J is TRBJ2-3 and V is TRBV5-5; D unresolved. Germline V gives CDR1 SGHKS, CDR2 YYEKEE (reference sequence). V was trimmed by 2 bases and J by 6 bases, leaving 10 bases between them. The CDR3 length is 13 residues. In nucleotides, the CDR3 is TGTGCCAGCAGCTTCCCCTCGTCCGATACGCAGTATTTT. This encodes CASSFPSSDTQYF.

V usage is TRBV7-9 and J usage is TRBJ2-7; maybe TRBD1 (5 bases). The germline V gene has CDR1 SEHNR and CDR2 FQNEAQ (reference sequence). Trimming cost V 1 base and J 3 bases, with 10 bases left between them. This CDR3 has 14 residues. The CDR3 DNA reads TGTGCCAGCAGCTTAGAACAGGCCAACTACGAGCAGTACTTC. Its protein product is CASSLEQANYEQYF.

The chain employs TRBV14 and TRBJ2-3, with D unclear. Deletions cut 1 base from V and 6 bases from J, with 17 bases between. This CDR3 is built from 16 residues. The germline gives CDR1 SGHDN, CDR2 FVKESK. CDR3 sequence: CASSQVPGRKPDTQYF. The CDR3 region has the DNA TGTGCCAGCAGCCAAGTTCCAGGAAGAAAGCCGGATACGCAGTATTTT.

The chain couples TRBV6-6 to TRBJ1-2; 9 bases match TRBD1. The CDR3 loop spans 14 amino acids. The ends lost 6 bases at V and 1 base at J; junction bases unmatched: 3. Per the germline V gene, CDR1 is MNHNY and CDR2 is SVGAGI (reference sequence). This CDR3 reads CASRQGAGNYGYTF. DNA of the CDR3: TGTGCCAGCAGACAGGGGGCCGGTAACTATGGCTACACCTTC.

This sequence joins TRBV19 and TRBJ2-2; D might be TRBD1 (9 bases). Germline V CDR1 and CDR2: LNHDA, SQIVND (reference sequence). This CDR3 is 16 amino acids long. V was clipped by 5 bases and J by 4 bases, with 17 bases between them. This CDR3 reads CASSPDRGLGTGELFF. In DNA, the CDR3 is TGTGCCAGTAGTCCGGACAGGGGACTAGGCACCGGGGAGCTGTTTTTT.

The V and J genes are TRBV28 and TRBJ1-2; TRBD1 is a possible D gene (5 bases). The germline gives CDR1 MDHEN, CDR2 SYDVKM. The CDR3 has 15 amino acids. Trimming removed 6 bases at V and 5 bases at J, with 19 bases between. The CDR3 DNA follows: TGTGCCAGCAGACCACCCGGGCGGGGGGGATATGGCTACACCTTC. This translates into CASRPPGRGGYGYTF.